This is a list of T cell receptor beta chains from one sample in a study of CD8 T cells in ankylosing spondylitis. TCRdb itself ran the 5' RACE reads through MiXCR, one entry per CDR3 protein. The sample shows fewer than 550,000 distinct CDR3 sequences, approximately 5% of them seen only once. Sequenced material: blood, either unsorted or a sorted T cell fraction (not recorded which). The receptors were sampled from a male donor with ankylosing spondylitis. CDR3s include the opening cysteine and the closing phenylalanine or tryptophan. A D gene is named only where the DNA matches it firmly. A clone size is listed for some rows: how often the clone was seen (once, few, many), or a class if it is expanded.

v_call	j_call	clone_size	d_call	cdr3_aa	cdr3_nt
TRBV5-1	TRBJ2-3	-	-	CASSLGQAGNTQYF	TGCGCCAGCAGCTTGGGACAGGCGGGGAATACGCAGTATTTT
TRBV4-3	TRBJ2-7	many	-	CASSQEWADTTYEQYF	TGCGCCAGCAGCCAAGAGTGGGCGGATACCACCTACGAGCAGTACTTC
TRBV12-3/TRBV12-4	TRBJ1-1	many	-	CATRVGNTEAFF	TGTGCCACCAGGGTGGGGAACACTGAAGCTTTCTTT
TRBV7-2	TRBJ2-1	-	-	CASSLGFSGAAYNEQFF	TGTGCCAGCAGCTTAGGATTTTCGGGGGCAGCATACAATGAGCAGTTCTTC
TRBV7-2	TRBJ1-1	many	-	CASSHNPNTEAFF	TGTGCCAGCAGTCATAACCCGAACACTGAAGCTTTCTTT
TRBV6-1	TRBJ1-1	many	-	CASLGYTEAFF	TGTGCCAGCTTGGGGTACACTGAAGCTTTCTTT
TRBV7-8	TRBJ2-1	many	-	CASSLAVDTISYNEQFF	TGTGCCAGCAGCTTAGCGGTAGACACTATCTCCTACAATGAGCAGTTCTTC
TRBV6-5	TRBJ1-1	many	-	CASSYSSFRYTEAFF	TGTGCCAGCAGTTACTCGTCCTTCAGGTACACTGAAGCTTTCTTT
TRBV6-2/TRBV6-3	TRBJ1-1	few	TRBD1	CASSSPPRGQLNTEAFF	TGTGCCAGCAGTTCCCCCCCCCGGGGACAGCTGAACACTGAAGCTTTCTTT
TRBV20-1	TRBJ1-5	many	-	CSARRGDQPQHF	TGCAGTGCTCGACGGGGCGATCAGCCCCAGCATTTT
TRBV5-1	TRBJ2-3	many	-	CASSLDRSSESTDTQYF	TGCGCCAGCAGCTTGGATCGTTCTAGCGAAAGCACAGATACGCAGTATTTT
TRBV6-5	TRBJ1-2	many	TRBD1	CASSSPTGKGYGYTF	TGTGCCAGCAGTTCCCCGACAGGGAAGGGCTATGGCTACACCTTC